This T cell receptor beta chain was captured by sequencing in a study of a mutant IDH1 vaccine in newly diagnosed glioma (dated by TCRdb to 2020 to 2022). Regarding the research as a whole: Of the roughly 32 treated patients, approximately 60% were male and approximately 38% were female, and a mean age of 40.4 years was recorded. Six visits were used for peripheral blood collection: V03 (baseline), V05, V07, V10, V12 and V13. Before enrollment, patients had received standard therapy of radiotherapy alone, temozolomide alone, or radiochemotherapy with temozolomide; most received the combination. For exploratory analyses, longitudinal TCRB deep sequencing was carried out in about 26 treated patients wherever samples were available.

What the research found in general, with its limitations: Changes in the top peripheral T cell clonotypes picked up by TCRB sequencing did not appear to be linked to pseudoprogression. Availability determined which PBMC samples were chosen for TCRB deep sequencing. Immune responses induced by the vaccine were seen in over 80% of patients across multiple MHC alleles. The authors noted that analyses of patient blood samples could not be reproduced because of sample limitations.

In the case of this clone: The antigen this receptor binds is unknown. Base qualities are missing; no much larger clone stands one base away.

The receptor library was made with the immunoSEQ multiplex PCR assay. Rearranged TCR beta chain sequences were amplified with the hsTCRB Kit following the manufacturer's protocol. TCRB libraries were sequenced on an Illumina MiSeq. Concerning the study's data processing: The proprietary platform of the kit vendor was used for demultiplexing, trimming and gene mapping. TCRdb's version of the immuneACCESS table is confined to in-frame rearrangements and falls short of the full clone set. An unresolved V gene accounts for under half of the shortfall where checked; the remainder is of unknown origin. V, J and clone size reflect that table, while D and trimming were determined from the DNA. The sample profile shows roughly 99,000 clones; 70% to 90% of them were found once. The ten largest clones capture under 0.7% of the sample. The time point label corresponds to: baseline, week 1 (first vaccination visit). In the paper's terms, the treatment or condition label means: pre-vaccination baseline after standard-of-care therapy. The donors had newly diagnosed IDH1-mutant astrocytomas of WHO grade 3 or 4 that showed loss of nuclear ATRX. The samples were drawn from NOA16, a multicentre, single-arm, open-label phase I trial in Germany that tested a mutant IDH1 peptide vaccine in humans for the first time. Blood drawn at visit V03 was used as the baseline sample for immunogenicity testing. Genomic DNA for TCRB sequencing was extracted from EDTA blood using the DNeasy Blood and Tissue Kit.

The germline V gene (reference sequence) supplies CDR1 MNHEY and CDR2 SMNVEV. Including the terminal cysteine and phenylalanine, the CDR3 comprises 15 residues. Just CDR3 DNA is preserved here, 45 bases in frame from base 1. V and J are trimmed by 5 bases and 4 bases, and the gene matches miss 7 bases of the junction. The chain was built from TRBV27 and TRBJ2-1; a stretch of 8 junction bases matches TRBD1. This clonotype originated in a woman in her 50s with glioma. The source material was PBMCs, sampled from a glioma patient treated with radiotherapy, temozolomide or both. The CDR3 is CASSTQGAEYNEQFF. The nucleotides are TGTGCCAGCAGTACCCAGGGGGCGGAATACAATGAGCAGTTCTTC.